This T cell receptor (beta chain) stems from a study of identifying expanded T cells in peripheral blood. Generated by immunoSEQ multiplex PCR, the TCRdb table keeps only in-frame clones and is missing some. The sample yields 75,000 to 95,000 clones, about 88% seen once. Trimming removed 5 bases from V and 2 bases from J, with 15 bases in between. CDR1 and CDR2 (germline): SGHTA, FQGNSA. There are 15 residues in the CDR3. No infections or other immune events were documented during collection. The sample taken for sequencing was blood. The sequence derives from a person between 18 and 69 years old in good health. This chain connects TRBV7-2 to TRBJ1-2, with D possibly TRBD1 on 6 matching bases. The CDR3, as DNA: TGTGCCAGCAGCGTATACAGGGCGTCGAACTATGGCTACACCTTC. Translating it yields CASSVYRASNYGYTF.